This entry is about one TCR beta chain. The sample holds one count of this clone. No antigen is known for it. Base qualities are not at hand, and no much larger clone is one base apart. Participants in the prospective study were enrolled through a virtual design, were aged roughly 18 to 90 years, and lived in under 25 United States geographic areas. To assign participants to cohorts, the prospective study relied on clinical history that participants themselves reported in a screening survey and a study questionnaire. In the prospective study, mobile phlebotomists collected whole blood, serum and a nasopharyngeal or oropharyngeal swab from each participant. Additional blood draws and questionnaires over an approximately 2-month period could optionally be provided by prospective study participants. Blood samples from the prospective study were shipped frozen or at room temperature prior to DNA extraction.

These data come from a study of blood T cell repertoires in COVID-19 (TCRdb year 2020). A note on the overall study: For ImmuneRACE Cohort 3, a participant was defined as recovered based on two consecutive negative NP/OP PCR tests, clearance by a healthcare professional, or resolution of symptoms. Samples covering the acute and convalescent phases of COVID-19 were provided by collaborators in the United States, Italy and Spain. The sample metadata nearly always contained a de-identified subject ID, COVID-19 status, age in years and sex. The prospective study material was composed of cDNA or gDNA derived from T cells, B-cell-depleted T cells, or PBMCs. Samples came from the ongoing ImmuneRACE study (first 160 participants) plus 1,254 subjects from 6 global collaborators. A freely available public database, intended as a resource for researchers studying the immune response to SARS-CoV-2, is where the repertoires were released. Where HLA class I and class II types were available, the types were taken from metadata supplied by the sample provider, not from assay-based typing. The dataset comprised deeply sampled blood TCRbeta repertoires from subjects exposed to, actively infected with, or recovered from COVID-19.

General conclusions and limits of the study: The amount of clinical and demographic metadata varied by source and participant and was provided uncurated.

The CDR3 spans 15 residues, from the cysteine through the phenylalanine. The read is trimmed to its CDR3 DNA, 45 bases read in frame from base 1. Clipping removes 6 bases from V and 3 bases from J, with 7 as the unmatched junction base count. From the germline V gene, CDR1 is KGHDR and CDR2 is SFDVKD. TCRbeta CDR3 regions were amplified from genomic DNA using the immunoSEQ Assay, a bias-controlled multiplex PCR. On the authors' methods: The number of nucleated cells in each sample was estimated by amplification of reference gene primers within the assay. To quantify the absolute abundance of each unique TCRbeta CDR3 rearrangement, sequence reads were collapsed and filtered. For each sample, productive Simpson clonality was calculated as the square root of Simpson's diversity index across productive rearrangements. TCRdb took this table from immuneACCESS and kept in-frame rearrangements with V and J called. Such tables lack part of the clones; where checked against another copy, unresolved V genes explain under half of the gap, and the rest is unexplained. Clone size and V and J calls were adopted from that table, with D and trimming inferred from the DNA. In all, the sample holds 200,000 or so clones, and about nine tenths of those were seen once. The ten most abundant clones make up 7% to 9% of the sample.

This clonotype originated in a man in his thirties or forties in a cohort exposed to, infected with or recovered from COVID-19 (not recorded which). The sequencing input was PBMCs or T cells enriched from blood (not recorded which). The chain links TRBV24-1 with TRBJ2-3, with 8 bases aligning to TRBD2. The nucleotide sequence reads TGTGCCACCAGTCATCGGCGGGAGGCAACAGATACGCAGTATTTT. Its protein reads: CATSHRREATDTQYF.